This T cell receptor (beta chain) was identified during a study of radiotherapy plus CTLA-4 blockade in lung cancer. J lost 2 bases, V lost 3 bases, and 7 bases had no gene match. Germline V CDR1 and CDR2: LNHDA, SQIVND (reference sequence). The CDR3 has 15 residues. Turning to this clone: Its target is not known.

Study-wide points: Peripheral blood showed expansion of tumor-derived TCR clones after radiotherapy and ipilimumab.

This table comes from immunoSEQ multiplex PCR, and its TCRdb copy is limited to in-frame clones, with some not included. Among roughly 66,000 clones, about four fifths were seen once, and the ten largest hold around 4%. This rearrangement joins TRBV19 to TRBJ2-7, with 7 bases identical to TRBD1. The origin of this receptor is a human donor with non-small cell lung cancer who had a partial response to radiotherapy plus ipilimumab. The material sequenced was peripheral blood, taken from a patient treated with radiotherapy plus ipilimumab. In nucleotides, the CDR3 is TGTGCCAGTAGTATTTATGGGACAGCCGCCTACGAGCAGTACTTC. Translation: CASSIYGTAAYEQYF.